This entry lists 16 T cell receptor beta chains sequenced from one sample in a study of vaccination and CD4 T cells after COVID-19. Time point noted: late sampling 161 to 241 days after vaccination in a few convalescent patients. TCRdb analysed the PCR reads with MiXCR anew, one entry per CDR3 protein. In the table there are 30,000 or so distinct CDR3 sequences, about 50% of which are singletons. The input for sequencing was CD4+ T cells from blood, taken about 7 months after SARS-CoV-2 vaccination. The receptors come from a human donor who had recovered from COVID-19.

CDR3 in amino acids: CASSSLAGSYNEQFF. In DNA, the CDR3 is TGTGCCAGCAGCTCCCTAGCGGGAAGTTACAATGAGCAGTTCTTC. V is TRBV7-3 and J is TRBJ2-1; the match to TRBD2 covers 9 bases. This CDR3 has 15 amino acids. V lost 4 bases, J lost 4 bases, and 5 bases stayed unmatched. Germline V lookup: CDR1 SGHTA, CDR2 FQGTGA.

Note on this clonotype: Possible read error: a much larger clone is one base away. The J gene is TRBJ2-7, the V gene TRBV7-2, with a tentative D call TRBD1 (5 bases). The CDR3 is 11 residues long. CDR1 and CDR2 from the germline V gene are SGHTA and FQGNSA. CDR3 nucleotides: TGTGCCGGCAGCTTAGAATACGACAGATACTTC. Encoded protein: CAGSLEYDRYF.

This clonotype has more than one count but fewer than ten. The chain couples TRBV7-9 to TRBJ2-1; a possible D gene is TRBD2 (6 bases). CDR1 and CDR2 (germline): SEHNR, FQNEAQ (reference sequence). The CDR3 is 14 amino acids. The V gene lost 2 bases and the J gene lost 9 bases, with 14 bases spanning the gap. The CDR3 here is CASSLLSTGGEQFF. CDR3 sequence (DNA): TGTGCCAGCAGCTTACTGTCGACCGGGGGTGAGCAGTTCTTC. Together with reference TRBV7-9 and TRBJ2-1, the CDR3 gives the full variable domain: DTGVSQNPRHKITKRGQNVTFRCDPISEHNRLYWYRQTLGQGPEFLTYFQNEAQLEKSRLLSDRFSAERPKGSFSTLEIQRTEQGDSAMYLCASSLLSTGGEQFFGPGTRLTVL.

V and J are TRBV7-9 and TRBJ1-2, with TRBD1 identical over 7 bases. The CDR3 length is 15 residues. CDR1 is SEHNR and CDR2 is FQNEAQ in the germline V gene (reference sequence). Unmatched junction bases numbered 6, after V lost 5 bases and J lost 0 bases. The CDR3 coding sequence is TGTGCCAGCAGCCGGGACAGTGAGTCTAACTATGGCTACACCTTC. It translates to CASSRDSESNYGYTF. Full variable domain (outside the CDR3, taken from reference TRBV7-9 and TRBJ1-2): DTGVSQNPRHKITKRGQNVTFRCDPISEHNRLYWYRQTLGQGPEFLTYFQNEAQLEKSRLLSDRFSAERPKGSFSTLEIQRTEQGDSAMYLCASSRDSESNYGYTFGSGTRLTVV.

The rearrangement uses TRBV20-1 and TRBJ1-3; 8 bases agree with TRBD1. CDR3 length equals 14 residues. The V segment lost 3 bases and the J segment 4 bases; nucleotides outside the gene matches: 5. The V gene's germline CDR1 is DFQATT and CDR2 SNEGSKA (reference sequence). The CDR3: CSASPGGLGNTIYF. CDR3 DNA: TGCAGTGCTAGCCCAGGGGGCCTCGGAAACACCATATATTTT.

V is TRBV7-2 and J is TRBJ2-5; possible D gene TRBD1, 5 bases. V was pared by 5 bases and J by 0 bases, with 10 bases between. The CDR3 runs to 14 residues. Germline V gene lookup returns CDR1 SGHTA and CDR2 FQGNSA. The CDR3 reads CASSTDSNQETQYF. In DNA, the CDR3 is TGTGCCAGCAGCACCGACAGTAACCAAGAGACCCAGTACTTC.

J is TRBJ2-7 and V is TRBV28; 9 nucleotides agree with TRBD2. The germline V gene encodes CDR1 MDHEN and CDR2 SYDVKM. Trimming removed 6 bases from V and 3 bases from J; junction bases left unmatched: 9. The CDR3 consists of 15 residues. The CDR3 DNA is TGTGCCAGCAGGCGGGCTAGCGGGGCTTACTACGAGCAGTACTTC. Its protein is CASRRASGAYYEQYF.

The genes are TRBV6-1 and TRBJ1-2, with 7 bases identical to TRBD1. V shed 7 bases and J 3 bases; nucleotides not matched to a gene: 11. The CDR3 loop spans 15 amino acids. Germline-derived CDR1 and CDR2 are MNHNS and SASEGT. Here the CDR3 reads CASTRTGRIDYGYTF. The CDR3, as DNA: TGTGCCAGCACCCGGACAGGAAGAATTGACTATGGCTACACCTTC.

V is TRBV7-3 and J is TRBJ2-1; possibly TRBD1 for D (7 bases). The CDR3 has 15 amino acids. The V end was cut by 8 bases, the J end by 0 bases, with 14 bases between. Germline V gives CDR1 SGHTA, CDR2 FQGTGA. CDR3 coding DNA: TGTGCCAGCGGAATGCGGGACAGCTCCTACAATGAGCAGTTCTTC. It is translated as CASGMRDSSYNEQFF.

This clonotype was counted between two and nine times. This chain uses TRBV7-8 with TRBJ2-7, with D possibly being TRBD2 (5 bases). CDR3 size: 14 residues. V lost 0 bases and J lost 2, with 8 bases in between. Germline loops: CDR1 SGHVS, CDR2 FQNEAQ. CDR3 amino acids: CASSLADGTYEQYF. CDR3 sequence (DNA): TGTGCCAGCAGCTTAGCGGACGGGACCTACGAGCAGTACTTC.

The chain employs TRBV20-1 and TRBJ2-5; D ambiguous. Trimming cost V 5 bases and J 2 bases, with 12 bases left between them. The germline gives CDR1 DFQATT, CDR2 SNEGSKA (reference sequence). The CDR3 has 13 amino acids. CDR3 residues: CSAGGLTQETQYF. In DNA form, the CDR3 reads TGCAGTGCTGGCGGTCTAACTCAAGAGACCCAGTACTTC.

CDR3 bases: TGCAGTGCTAGTATGGTAGCGGGATCCTATAGGGGGCTCCAGTACTTC. It is translated as CSASMVAGSYRGLQYF. The rearrangement uses TRBV20-1 and TRBJ2-5; perhaps TRBD2 as D (8 bases). Trimming removed 3 bases at V and 10 bases at J, with 27 bases between. Germline V CDR1 and CDR2: DFQATT, SNEGSKA (reference sequence). The CDR3 is 16 amino acids.

The genes are TRBV20-1 and TRBJ2-3; D is undetermined. Germline V gene sequence: CDR1 DFQATT, CDR2 SNEGSKA (reference sequence). Between the trimmed V and J ends, which lost 3 bases and 3 bases, there was a span of 13 bases. The CDR3 is 14 residues long. The DNA of the CDR3 is TGCAGTGCTAGTAAGCTATTCCCAACAGATACGCAGTATTTT. This encodes CSASKLFPTDTQYF.

In this sample, this clonotype turned up a few times. This chain joins TRBV6-1 and TRBJ1-1; D remains unclear. Trimming pared 7 bases from V and 2 bases from J, leaving 14 bases between. Germline CDR1 reads MNHNS; CDR2 reads SASEGT. This CDR3 is built from 14 residues. This CDR3 reads CASTKTRTNTEAFF. The CDR3 nucleotides are TGTGCCAGCACCAAAACCAGGACTAACACTGAAGCTTTCTTT.

This chain links TRBV28 with TRBJ2-1; D may correspond to TRBD1 or TRBD2 (7 bases each). CDR1 is MDHEN and CDR2 is SYDVKM in the germline V gene. Trimming left V 7 bases short and J 6 bases short, with 19 bases between. This CDR3 is 15 amino acids long. This chain's CDR3 is CASNHAPGGVNEQFF. Written as DNA, the CDR3 is TGTGCCAGCAATCATGCGCCAGGGGGGGTCAATGAGCAGTTCTTC. Drawing the rest from reference TRBV28 and TRBJ2-1, the complete variable domain is DVKVTQSSRYLVKRTGEKVFLECVQDMDHENMFWYRQDPGLGLRLIYFSYDVKMKEKGDIPEGYSVSREKKERFSLILESASTNQTSMYLCASNHAPGGVNEQFFGPGTRLTVL.

The chain carries TRBV27 and TRBJ2-5; 10 positions match TRBD2. The J call is uncertain, as TRBJ2-7 better fits the DNA end. This CDR3 has 15 residues. Per germline, CDR1 MNHEY and CDR2 SMNVEV (reference sequence). The CDR3 loop reads CASSLSGRALNEQYF. The CDR3, as DNA: TGTGCCAGCAGTTTAAGCGGGAGGGCCCTCAACGAGCAGTACTTC.